This entry features one T cell receptor (beta chain) sequence. Its matching antigen is unknown. The sample belongs to a study of shared clonotypes between healthy human individuals. Study outcomes and limitations: Compared with clonotypes that all four donors shared, non-shared clonotypes had lower generation probabilities. The authors expected sequencing depth to affect clonotype sharing among donors.

In germline, CDR1 is LNHDA, CDR2 SQIVND (reference sequence). V was clipped by 10 bases and J by 4 bases; unmatched bases: 5. The CDR3 is made up of 12 amino acids. Donors, without exception, were Caucasian adults residing in Nashville, Tennessee. Method: immunoSEQ multiplex PCR; TCRdb's copy keeps in-frame clones and lacks some. The sample carries millions of clones, approximately 90% recorded once. The material sequenced was naive CD4+ T cells sorted from blood. As to subset: CD45RA+ positively selected. The receptor was derived from a man aged 18 to 29 in good health. The chain is built from TRBV19 and TRBJ2-3, with TRBD1 matching over 7 bases. The CDR3, as DNA: TGTGCCACCCGACAGGGAGCAGATACGCAGTATTTT. Translating gives CATRQGADTQYF.